The next 18 T cell receptor beta chains were all read from a single sample in a study of radiation and T cells in renal cell carcinoma. Assay used: immunoSEQ multiplex PCR; TCRdb lists only in-frame clones, some missing. The table includes about 120,000 clones, approximately 85% detected once. Specified time point: blood 2 weeks post-SBRT. The treatment: 15 Gy SBRT to primary tumor, nephrectomy 4 weeks later. The source material was blood, sampled from a patient whose treatment included radiotherapy and nephrectomy. The receptor set was obtained from a middle-aged man with renal cell carcinoma.

This clone was seen a few times. J is TRBJ2-3 and V is TRBV12-5, with 8 bases matching TRBD1. CDR1 and CDR2 (germline): LGHNT, FRNRAP. The CDR3 totals 14 residues. The V gene end was trimmed by 3 bases and the J gene end by 4 bases; junction bases not matched to a gene: 3. This CDR3 is CASGFGQGPDTQYF. CDR3 coding DNA: TGTGCTAGTGGTTTTGGACAGGGTCCAGATACGCAGTATTTT.

The V and J genes are TRBV15 and TRBJ2-5, with TRBD2 matching over 13 bases. The CDR3 is 18 amino acids. V gave up 0 bases and J gave up 4 bases; unmatched junction bases: 8. CDR1 is LNHNV and CDR2 is YYDKDF in the germline V gene (reference sequence). CDR3 DNA: TGTGCCACCAGCAGAGATCCCCGCGGGACTAGCGGGGTAGAGACCCAGTACTTC. It translates to CATSRDPRGTSGVETQYF.

This sequence joins TRBV2 and TRBJ2-4; D is ambiguous. The CDR3 totals 13 residues. CDR1 SNHLY and CDR2 FYNNEI come from the germline V gene. With 4 bases removed from V and 1 base from J, the gap between germline ends came to 5 bases. The CDR3 loop reads CASSAAAKNIQYF. The CDR3 DNA reads as TGTGCCAGCAGTGCGGCGGCCAAAAACATTCAGTACTTC.

This sequence joins TRBV5-1 and TRBJ1-2; TRBD1 might be the D (5 bases). CDR3 size: 15 residues. Trimming removed 1 base at V and 3 bases at J, with 13 bases between. CDR1 and CDR2 from the germline V gene are SGHRS and YFSETQ. The DNA of the CDR3 is TGCGCCAGCAGCTTGCGGGGCACCACCTACTATGGCTACACCTTC. Its protein is CASSLRGTTYYGYTF.

This clone has only one observation. The chain carries TRBV2 and TRBJ1-4; TRBD1 might be the D (5 bases). Trimming pared 4 bases from V and 7 bases from J, leaving 10 bases between. From germline, CDR1 is SNHLY and CDR2 FYNNEI. CDR3 length: 13 amino acids. The CDR3 is CASSGGNSEKLFF. CDR3 nucleotides: TGTGCCAGCAGTGGGGGGAATTCTGAAAAACTGTTTTTT.

The chain links TRBV4-3 to TRBJ1-4, with unresolved D. This CDR3 is built from 14 residues. Trimming removed 3 bases at V and 7 bases at J, with 12 bases between. The V gene's germline CDR1 is LGHNA and CDR2 YSLEER. CDR3 loop: CASSQKSGFEKLFF. CDR3 in DNA: TGCGCCAGCAGCCAGAAGTCCGGGTTTGAAAAACTGTTTTTT.

A single count supports this clone. The V and J genes are TRBV30 and TRBJ2-2, with D uncertain. The CDR3 contains 14 residues. CDR1 is GTSNPN and CDR2 is SVGIG in the germline V gene (reference sequence). Trimming left V 4 bases short and J 4 bases short, with 13 bases between. CDR3: CAWIWEGRTGELFF. In DNA form, the CDR3 reads TGTGCCTGGATTTGGGAAGGGCGCACCGGGGAGCTGTTTTTT.

This clone is a singleton in its sample. The chain recombines TRBV5-3 with TRBJ1-3; D unclear. TRBV5-3 has ORF status, its function being uncertain. This CDR3 has 16 amino acids. The germline V and J ends were trimmed by 5 bases and 0 bases, with 15 bases remaining between them. The DNA of the CDR3 is TGTGCCAGAAGACTCGAATTAAAAAACTCTGGAAACACCATATATTTT. It is translated as CARRLELKNSGNTIYF.

This chain joins TRBV7-2 and TRBJ1-1; D uncertain. The length of the CDR3 is 13 residues. In germline, CDR1 is SGHTA, CDR2 FQGNSA. V was shortened by 1 base and J by 6 bases, with 9 bases between the two germline ends. The CDR3 bases are TGTGCCAGCAGCTTAGTTCGGGGATCTGAAGCTTTCTTT. It codes for CASSLVRGSEAFF.

The V call is TRBV7-6, the J call TRBJ2-2; 7 bases are shared with TRBD1. From germline, CDR1 is SGHVS and CDR2 FNYEAQ. With V trimmed by 3 bases and J by 1 base, 5 bases remained unmatched. The CDR3 covers 16 residues. The DNA for the CDR3 is TGTGCCAGCAGCTTGAAGTACAGGGGGAACACCGGGGAGCTGTTTTTT. Its protein product is CASSLKYRGNTGELFF. The variable domain in full, with the rest retrieved from reference TRBV7-6 and TRBJ2-2, is GAGVSQSPRYKVTKRGQDVALRCDPISGHVSLYWYRQALGQGPEFLTYFNYEAQQDKSGLPNDRFSAERPEGSISTLTIQRTEQRDSAMYRCASSLKYRGNTGELFFGEGSRLTVL.

J is TRBJ2-1 and V is TRBV5-1, with TRBD2 identical over 8 bases. Germline-derived CDR1 and CDR2 are SGHRS and YFSETQ. This CDR3 comprises 13 residues. J was trimmed by 9 bases and V by 3 bases; bases with no gene match: 5. This chain's CDR3 is CASSSGLVGEQFF. The DNA for the CDR3 is TGCGCCAGCAGCTCGGGACTAGTGGGTGAGCAGTTCTTC.

The V gene is TRBV28, the J gene TRBJ2-7; D gene ambiguous. Germline lookup yields CDR1 MDHEN and CDR2 SYDVKM. The CDR3 runs 11 residues. V lost 5 bases to trimming and J lost 3 bases, with 5 bases between them. The CDR3 spells CASSRHYEQYF. CDR3 sequence (DNA): TGTGCCAGCAGTAGACACTACGAGCAGTACTTC.

This sequence joins TRBV4-3 and TRBJ2-7; tentatively, D is TRBD1 (5 bases). V was clipped by 1 base and J by 2 bases, with 12 bases between them. Germline assignment: CDR1 LGHNA and CDR2 YSLEER. This CDR3 has 15 amino acids. CDR3 residues: CASSQGLSRAYEQYF. As DNA, the CDR3 is TGCGCCAGCAGCCAAGGGCTCAGCAGGGCCTACGAGCAGTACTTC.

The chain has TRBV7-9 and TRBJ2-5; D tentatively reads TRBD1 or TRBD2 (6 bases each). CDR3 length: 15 amino acids. With 6 bases removed from V and 5 bases from J, the gap between germline ends came to 19 bases. Germline CDR1 reads SEHNR; CDR2 reads FQNEAQ (reference sequence). CDR3: CASSPSLGGGETQYF. CDR3 nucleotides: TGTGCCAGCAGTCCTTCCCTCGGGGGCGGGGAGACCCAGTACTTC.

The chain couples TRBV7-2 to TRBJ2-7; unclear D gene. The CDR3 is 14 amino acids. V gave up 3 bases and J gave up 4 bases, with 13 bases separating them. Germline V gene lookup returns CDR1 SGHTA and CDR2 FQGNSA. CDR3 residues: CASSFKSGGYEQYF. The CDR3 region has the DNA TGTGCCAGCAGCTTCAAATCGGGTGGGTACGAGCAGTACTTC. Supplemented by reference TRBV7-2 and TRBJ2-7, the full variable domain reads GAGVSQSPSNKVTEKGKDVELRCDPISGHTALYWYRQSLGQGLEFLIYFQGNSAPDKSGLPSDRFSAERTGGSVSTLTIQRTQQEDSAVYLCASSFKSGGYEQYFGPGTRLTVT.

This chain links TRBV5-5 with TRBJ1-6; the D gene is possibly TRBD1 (5 bases). Between the trimmed V and J ends, which lost 4 bases and 17 bases, there was a span of 19 bases. In germline, CDR1 is SGHKS, CDR2 YYEKEE (reference sequence). This CDR3 is built from 13 residues. As DNA, the CDR3 is TGTGCCAGCAGCGGGGGAACTGCGGGGGACTTCCACTTT. This gives the protein CASSGGTAGDFHF. The full variable domain, with the rest looked up from reference TRBV5-5 and TRBJ1-6, is DAGVTQSPTHLIKTRGQQVTLRCSPISGHKSVSWYQQVLGQGPQFIFQYYEKEERGRGNFPDRFSARQFPNYSSELNVNALLLGDSALYLCASSGGTAGDFHFGNGTRLTVT.

This clone has just a few counts. The V and J genes are TRBV4-1 and TRBJ2-2; possible D gene TRBD1, 6 bases. V was trimmed by 3 bases and J by 1 base, leaving 9 bases between them. This CDR3 has 15 residues. Germline CDR1 reads MGHRA; CDR2 reads YSYEKL. The CDR3 reads CASSHGTLNTGELFF. CDR3 bases: TGCGCCAGCAGCCATGGGACATTGAACACCGGGGAGCTGTTTTTT.

This clone was seen only once. The V and J genes are TRBV19 and TRBJ1-5; D possibly corresponds to TRBD1 (6 bases). This CDR3 is 15 amino acids long. V was pared by 8 bases and J by 4 bases, with 18 bases between. Germline V CDR1 and CDR2: LNHDA, SQIVND (reference sequence). The CDR3 sequence: CASSHRAPRNQPQHF. The CDR3 DNA is TGTGCCAGTTCTCACAGGGCCCCAAGGAATCAGCCCCAGCATTTT.